A selection of T cell receptor beta chains follows, all from one sample in a study of shared clonotypes between healthy human individuals. Here immunoSEQ multiplex PCR was the method, and the copy in TCRdb shows in-frame clones only, minus some. The profile covers over 2 million clones, with roughly 94% appearing a single time and 0.1% to 0.15% taken by the ten largest. The specimen sequenced was naive CD4+ T cells sorted from blood. The receptors here all came from a man aged 18 to 29 in good health. CDR3s include the opening cysteine and the closing phenylalanine or tryptophan. Each record gives: CDR3 DNA, CDR3 protein, V gene, D gene, J gene. D genes are given only for firm matches.

CDR3 DNA: TGTGCCAGCAGTTACCAAACAGGGGGGGATGGCTACACCTTC
CDR3 protein: CASSYQTGGDGYTF
V gene: TRBV6-6
D gene: TRBD1
J gene: TRBJ1-2

CDR3 DNA: TGTGCCAGCAGCCCGACCGTGGAAGAGACCCAGTACTTC
CDR3 protein: CASSPTVEETQYF
V gene: TRBV9
D gene: .
J gene: TRBJ2-5

CDR3 DNA: TGTGCCAGCACCACGATCACCTACAGGGAAAACTCACCCCTCCACTTT
CDR3 protein: CASTTITYRENSPLHF
V gene: TRBV28
D gene: .
J gene: TRBJ1-6

CDR3 DNA: TGTGCCAGCAGTCGGGACCGGCGGGGCCAAGAGACCCAGTACTTC
CDR3 protein: CASSRDRRGQETQYF
V gene: TRBV6-5
D gene: .
J gene: TRBJ2-5

CDR3 DNA: TGTGCCAGCAGCGTAGCACTAGCGGGGAATGAGCAGTTCTTC
CDR3 protein: CASSVALAGNEQFF
V gene: TRBV9
D gene: TRBD2
J gene: TRBJ2-1

CDR3 DNA: TGTGCCATCAGTGAAAGGGAAGGGACCGGGGAGCTGTTTTTT
CDR3 protein: CAISEREGTGELFF
V gene: TRBV10-3
D gene: .
J gene: TRBJ2-2

CDR3 DNA: TGTGCCTGGAGTGTACGAGTTAGCGGGGGCGCGAACACCGGGGAGCTGTTTTTT
CDR3 protein: CAWSVRVSGGANTGELFF
V gene: TRBV30
D gene: TRBD2
J gene: TRBJ2-2

CDR3 DNA: TGTGCCAGCAGATCTGCTAGCAACTATGGCTACACCTTC
CDR3 protein: CASRSASNYGYTF
V gene: TRBV6-6
D gene: .
J gene: TRBJ1-2

CDR3 DNA: TGTGCCACCAGCAGAGGAGGACTAGACCTCGGCGAGCAGTACTTC
CDR3 protein: CATSRGGLDLGEQYF
V gene: TRBV15
D gene: TRBD2
J gene: TRBJ2-7

CDR3 DNA: TGTGCCAGCAGTTACTCGAAAGGGGAAGTCCGTGAAGCTTTCTTT
CDR3 protein: CASSYSKGEVREAFF
V gene: TRBV6-5
D gene: .
J gene: TRBJ1-1